The following is a T cell receptor beta chain sequence with its context. The data were taken from a study of Ad26.COV2.S vaccination and SARS-CoV-2 variants. Stated treatment: roughly 20 received Ad26.COV2.S at low or high dose, single or two shots; about 5 received placebo; per-sample allocation not given. Samples were taken on day 63 after the first vaccine or placebo injection. The CDR3 sequence is 13 residues long. Trimming at V came to 6 bases and at J to 2 bases, leaving 4 bases not matched to a gene. The germline CDR1 and CDR2 sequences are MNHEY and SVGAGI. Profiling relied on immunoSEQ multiplex PCR, and the TCRdb table lists in-frame clones only, not all of them. This sample has fewer than 900,000 clones, with roughly 90% found just once.

The chain has TRBV6-5 and TRBJ2-7; 7 bases are a match to TRBD1. Source: peripheral blood, taken in a trial of Ad26.COV2.S vaccine versus placebo. This clonotype was obtained from a person aged 18-60 years who received the Ad26.COV2.S COVID-19 vaccine or a placebo. As DNA, the CDR3 is TGTGCCAGCAGAAAAGACAGGGCCTACGAGCAGTACTTC. Its protein product is CASRKDRAYEQYF.